The entry below describes one T cell receptor (beta chain). What it binds is not known. The data are from a study of T cell responses to AZD1222 COVID-19 vaccine. General study results and limits: Most donors were white British and more were female, and clonal diversity was possibly underestimated.

J was trimmed by 10 bases and V by 4 bases; bases with no gene match: 6. The CDR3 loop spans 14 amino acids. Germline V CDR1 and CDR2: MNHNY, SVGAGI (reference sequence). Sequenced by immunoSEQ multiplex PCR; TCRdb stores in-frame clones only, minus some. The data show 150,000 to 160,000 clones, approximately 90% seen once. Sample: peripheral blood, taken after recovery from COVID-19. The chain couples TRBV6-6 to TRBJ2-1; 11 bases match TRBD2. This TCR was sampled from an adult who had recovered from COVID-19. The CDR3 region is CASSSSGRYYEQFF. The DNA of the CDR3 is TGTGCCAGCAGTTCTAGCGGGAGGTACTACGAGCAGTTCTTC.